The rows below give T cell receptor beta chains drawn from one sample of a study of blood T cell repertoires in COVID-19. Assay used: immunoSEQ multiplex PCR; TCRdb lists only in-frame clones, some missing. The data show roughly 250,000 clones, over 80% seen once. Sequenced input: peripheral blood. These receptor sequences come from a human donor in a cohort sampled during active COVID-19. Both conserved end residues are part of each CDR3. D genes are given only for firm matches. Size is omitted from some rows. Given values are once, few, many or a class for expanded clones.

>TRBV10-3|TRBJ2-1|TRBD2|few
TGTGCCATCAGGTCCTCTTCCGGGGGGGCCCGGTTTGAGCAGTTCTTC
CAIRSSSGGARFEQFF
>TRBV27|TRBJ1-1|NA|NA
TGTGCCAGCAGTTTAATGGTGGAGAATAATGGGGCTTTCTTT
CASSLMVENNGAFF
>TRBV7-9|TRBJ1-6|NA|few
TGTGCCAGCAGCTCCCTAAATTCACCCCTCCACTTT
CASSSLNSPLHF
>TRBV29-1|TRBJ1-6|NA|NA
TGCAGCGTGCAAGCCGGGACAAGAAATTCACCCCTCCACTTT
CSVQAGTRNSPLHF
>TRBV28|TRBJ2-1|NA|NA
TGTGCCAGTACACGGGGCGGGAAGTACAATGAGCAGTTCTTC
CASTRGGKYNEQFF
>TRBV30|TRBJ2-7|NA|once
TGTGCCTGGAATGGAGGGGCTGGCGAGCAGTACTTC
CAWNGGAGEQYF
>TRBV19|TRBJ1-2|TRBD1|NA
TGTGCCAGTAGATCAGCAGGTGGGACAGGGGCGAACTATGGCTACACCTTC
CASRSAGGTGANYGYTF
>TRBV28|TRBJ1-2|TRBD1|once
TGTGCCAGCACCCTTACGGGGCAGGGGGATGGCTACACCTTC
CASTLTGQGDGYTF
>TRBV6-5|TRBJ1-4|NA|NA
TGTGCCAGCAGTTACTCCCGAGAGGGCGGGAGGGAAAAACTGTTTTTT
CASSYSREGGREKLFF
>TRBV27|TRBJ2-2|NA|once
TGTGCCAGCACTTTGCGTTTAAAGCGGGCCGGGGAGCTGTTTTTT
CASTLRLKRAGELFF
>TRBV25-1|TRBJ1-2|TRBD1|NA
TGTGCCAGCAGTGAGGGACAGGCGAACTATGGCTACACCTTC
CASSEGQANYGYTF
>TRBV5-1|TRBJ1-1|TRBD1|NA
TGCGCCAGCAGCTTCCAGACAGGGGGGGTAAACACTGAAGCTTTCTTT
CASSFQTGGVNTEAFF
>TRBV5-1|TRBJ2-2|TRBD2|few
TGCGCCAGCAGCCACGAAGGGACTAGCGGGATCAGGGGGCTTGCCGGGGAGCTGTTTTTT
CASSHEGTSGIRGLAGELFF
>TRBV28|TRBJ1-6|TRBD1|few
TGTGCCAGCAGTTTATTGGCAGGGGGCGATTCACCCCTCCACTTT
CASSLLAGGDSPLHF
>TRBV2|TRBJ2-1|TRBD1|few
TGTGCCAGCAGGGGGACAGGGGCAAATGAGCAGTTCTTC
CASRGTGANEQFF
>TRBV2|TRBJ1-4|NA|few
TGTGCCAGCAGTCGACCGGTAACAGGCGAGGAAAAACTGTTTTTT
CASSRPVTGEEKLFF
>TRBV5-1|TRBJ2-5|TRBD2|NA
TGCGCCAGCAGCTTGGCGGGGGGTCAAGAGACCCAGTACTTC
CASSLAGGQETQYF
>TRBV28|TRBJ2-3|TRBD2|NA
TGTGCCAGCAGTACCAACGGGGCGGGAGTGGCAGATACGCAGTATTTT
CASSTNGAGVADTQYF
>TRBV2|TRBJ2-2|TRBD2|NA
TGTGCCAGCAGTGAGGTGTCTAGCGGTAACACCGGGGAGCTGTTTTTT
CASSEVSSGNTGELFF
>TRBV30|TRBJ1-4|NA|NA
TGTGCCTGGAGTACGGACAGTCTTTGGGGTGAAAAACTGTTTTTT
CAWSTDSLWGEKLFF
>TRBV19|TRBJ1-3|TRBD1|NA
TGTGCCAGTAGAGGGACAGGGCTCGGAAACACCATATATTTT
CASRGTGLGNTIYF
>TRBV6-6|TRBJ1-1|NA|NA
TGTGCCAGCAGTTGGGGCAACACTGAAGCTTTCTTT
CASSWGNTEAFF
>TRBV7-7|TRBJ2-3|TRBD1|NA
TGTGCTAGCATCGTCCGGGACAGGGGGCGGATAGATACGCAGTATTTT
CASIVRDRGRIDTQYF
>TRBV19|TRBJ2-7|NA|NA
TGTGCCAGCCACCCTAGCGGAGGGGGCGAGCAGTACTTC
CASHPSGGGEQYF
>TRBV5-1|TRBJ2-5|TRBD1|NA
TGCGCCAGCAGCTCGTACCGAGAGTCTCAGGGGGCCGGAGAGACCCAGTACTTC
CASSSYRESQGAGETQYF
>TRBV6-6|TRBJ1-1|TRBD1|NA
TGTGCCAGCAGGGGACAGGGACAGAAGACTGAAGCTTTCTTT
CASRGQGQKTEAFF
>TRBV7-9|TRBJ2-1|TRBD2|NA
TGTGCCAGCAGCTCTAGCGGGTCGGTTGAGCAGTTCTTC
CASSSSGSVEQFF
>TRBV2|TRBJ2-7|NA|NA
TGTGCCAGCACCCCACTACCCTCCTACGAGCAGTACTTC
CASTPLPSYEQYF
>TRBV5-1|TRBJ2-7|TRBD2|NA
TGCGCCAGCAGCTTGAGGGACAGTGGAGGACTAGCGGGTGCTGTCGAGCAGTACTTC
CASSLRDSGGLAGAVEQYF
>TRBV7-3|TRBJ2-2|TRBD2|NA
TGTGCCAGCAGCGCGCCCGGGACTAGCGGGGGGGCCACCGGGGAGCTGTTTTTT
CASSAPGTSGGATGELFF
>TRBV7-2|TRBJ2-1|TRBD1|NA
TGTGCCAGCAGCTCCGGGACAGGGATGGCCAATGAGCAGTTCTTC
CASSSGTGMANEQFF
>TRBV19|TRBJ2-1|NA|NA
TGTGCCAGTAGTATAGTAGAAGGGGTGAAGCAGTTCTTC
CASSIVEGVKQFF
>TRBV2|TRBJ2-3|TRBD2|NA
TGTGCCAGCAGGGAACTAGCGGGAGAGGGAGATACGCAGTATTTT
CASRELAGEGDTQYF
>TRBV28|TRBJ2-2|NA|NA
TGTGCCAGCACCTTAAGGGGCACATTCAACACCGGGGAGCTGTTTTTT
CASTLRGTFNTGELFF